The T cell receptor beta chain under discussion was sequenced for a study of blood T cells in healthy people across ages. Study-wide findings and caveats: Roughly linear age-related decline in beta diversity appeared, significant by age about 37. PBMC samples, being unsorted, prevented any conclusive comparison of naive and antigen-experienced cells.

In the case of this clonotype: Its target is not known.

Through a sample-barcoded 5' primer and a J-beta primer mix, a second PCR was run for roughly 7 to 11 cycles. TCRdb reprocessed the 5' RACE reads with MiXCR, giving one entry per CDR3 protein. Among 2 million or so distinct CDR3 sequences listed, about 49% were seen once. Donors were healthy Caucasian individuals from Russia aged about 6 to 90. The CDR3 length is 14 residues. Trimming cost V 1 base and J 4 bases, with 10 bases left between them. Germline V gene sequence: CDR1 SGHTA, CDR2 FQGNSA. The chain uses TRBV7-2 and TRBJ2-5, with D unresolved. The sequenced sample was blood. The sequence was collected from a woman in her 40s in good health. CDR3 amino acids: CASSLDVGRETQYF. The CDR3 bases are TGTGCCAGCAGCTTAGATGTAGGGCGAGAGACCCAGTACTTC.